The 7 T cell receptor beta chains in this list originate from one sample, sequenced in a study of blood T cell repertoires in COVID-19 (dated by TCRdb to 2018 to 2020). Library preparation was by the immunoSEQ multiplex PCR assay. This immuneACCESS table, as held by TCRdb, lists in-frame sequences with V and J called but not all clones. Of the missing ones, under half trace to an unresolved V gene in checked studies; the others have no known cause. Recorded for this sample are 100,000 or so clones; about nine tenths of them occurred a single time. Jointly, the top ten make up more than 5% of the sample. Sequencing input: peripheral blood. The receptors originated from a man between 65 and 85 years old with acute or convalescent COVID-19.

The chain recombines TRBV20-1 with TRBJ1-1; D uncertain. CDR3 length equals 11 residues. The germline CDR1 and CDR2 sequences are DFQATT and SNEGSKA (reference sequence). Trimming left V 5 bases short and J 4 bases short, with 8 bases between. This CDR3 reads CSAPRATEAFF. CDR3 coding DNA: TGCAGTGCTCCTAGAGCCACTGAAGCTTTCTTT.

The chain employs TRBV28 and TRBJ1-2; D not certain. CDR3 size: 13 residues. Trimming removed 8 bases from V and 8 bases from J, with 18 bases in between. Germline-derived CDR1 and CDR2 are MDHEN and SYDVKM. The CDR3 is CASRPPHGRGYTF. The CDR3 nucleotides are TGTGCCAGCCGCCCGCCTCACGGGAGGGGCTACACCTTC.

The CDR3 loop is CASRQDRGRYEQYF. CDR3 coding DNA: TGTGCCAGCAGACAAGACAGGGGACGGTACGAGCAGTACTTC. The rearrangement uses TRBV7-2 and TRBJ2-7; 8 bases are a match to TRBD1. CDR3 size: 14 residues. Trimming at V came to 6 bases and at J to 4 bases, leaving 8 bases not matched to a gene. From germline, CDR1 is SGHTA and CDR2 FQGNSA.

The chain combines TRBV2 with TRBJ2-4; TRBD1 matches 8 bases. Germline V CDR1 and CDR2: SNHLY, FYNNEI. V trimming: 4 bases; J trimming: 0 bases; junction bases outside the gene matches: 11. The CDR3 has 18 residues. CDR3 amino acids: CASSAGQAPNLAKNIQYF. The CDR3 coding sequence is TGTGCCAGCAGTGCGGGACAGGCGCCGAACCTAGCCAAAAACATTCAGTACTTC.

In this sample, this clone turned up a few times. The V gene is TRBV5-4, the J gene TRBJ2-1; TRBD2 aligns across 7 bases. The CDR3 contains 14 residues. V shed 4 bases, J shed 7 bases, and the junction held 8 bases outside the gene matches. Per germline, CDR1 SGHNT and CDR2 YYREEE (reference sequence). CDR3 residues: CASSVRGTINEQFF. The CDR3, as DNA: TGTGCCAGCAGCGTGCGCGGGACTATAAATGAGCAGTTCTTC. The full variable domain, in which reference TRBV5-4 and TRBJ2-1 provide the parts outside the CDR3, is ETGVTQSPTHLIKTRGQQVTLRCSSQSGHNTVSWYQQALGQGPQFIFQYYREEENGRGNFPPRFSGLQFPNYSSELNVNALELDDSALYLCASSVRGTINEQFFGPGTRLTVL.

J is TRBJ2-7 and V is TRBV19; TRBD1 aligns across 7 bases. CDR3 length: 15 amino acids. J was trimmed by 0 bases and V by 1 base; bases with no gene match: 3. Germline CDR1 reads LNHDA; CDR2 reads SQIVND (reference sequence). The CDR3, as DNA: TGTGCCAGTAGTATAGCAGGGGGTGGCTCCTACGAGCAGTACTTC. Protein: CASSIAGGGSYEQYF. Looking up the rest from reference TRBV19 and TRBJ2-7 gives the full variable domain: DGGITQSPKYLFRKEGQNVTLSCEQNLNHDAMYWYRQDPGQGLRLIYYSQIVNDFQKGDIAEGYSVSREKKESFPLTVTSAQKNPTAFYLCASSIAGGGSYEQYFGPGTRLTVT.

The chain carries TRBV9 and TRBJ1-2; 7 bases fit TRBD1. J was trimmed by 2 bases and V by 4 bases; bases with no gene match: 8. Germline V lookup: CDR1 SGDLS, CDR2 YYNGEE. The CDR3 sequence is 15 residues long. The CDR3 nucleotides read TGTGCCAGCAGCTCCACCCAGGGGGGCAACTATGGCTACACCTTC. As protein: CASSSTQGGNYGYTF.